The TCR beta chain under discussion was sequenced for a study of blood T cell repertoires in COVID-19. Whole-study context: Acute-phase and convalescent COVID-19 samples originated in the United States, Italy and Spain.

In the source study's methods: Estimates of nucleated cell counts were drawn from the amplification of reference gene primers. Libraries were prepared by immunoSEQ multiplex PCR; TCRdb keeps only in-frame clonotypes and omits some of them. That table gives V, J and clone size, and the DNA gave D and trimming. The data contain 350,000 to 500,000 clones, approximately 90% of them singletons. Those enrolled in Seattle joined during active infection and were followed longitudinally afterward. CDR3 length: 13 amino acids. V shed 5 bases and J 3 bases; nucleotides not matched to a gene: 4. Germline lookup yields CDR1 LNHNV and CDR2 YYDKDF (reference sequence).

Material: peripheral blood. The TCR was taken from a man aged 18 to 29 with COVID-19, enrolled during active disease. V gene TRBV15 combines with J gene TRBJ2-7; 7 bases are a match to TRBD1. The DNA for the CDR3 is TGTGCCACCAGCCAGGGGGTAGGCTACGAGCAGTACTTC. Translated: CATSQGVGYEQYF.